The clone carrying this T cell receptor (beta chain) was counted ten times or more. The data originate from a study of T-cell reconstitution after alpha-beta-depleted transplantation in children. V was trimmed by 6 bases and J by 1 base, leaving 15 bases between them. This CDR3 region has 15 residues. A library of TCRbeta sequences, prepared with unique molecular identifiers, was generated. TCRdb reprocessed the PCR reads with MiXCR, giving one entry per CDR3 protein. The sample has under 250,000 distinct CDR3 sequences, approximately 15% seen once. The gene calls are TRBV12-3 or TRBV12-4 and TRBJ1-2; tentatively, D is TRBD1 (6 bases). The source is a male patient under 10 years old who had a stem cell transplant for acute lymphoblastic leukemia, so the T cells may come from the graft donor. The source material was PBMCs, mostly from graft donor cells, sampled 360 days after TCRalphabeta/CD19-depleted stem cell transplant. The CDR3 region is CASRLVQGGNYGYTF. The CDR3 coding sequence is TGTGCCAGCAGGCTTGTACAGGGAGGTAACTATGGCTACACCTTC.